Below, 15 T cell receptor beta chains from the same sample are listed, as sequenced in a study of blood T cell repertoires in COVID-19. Data came from immunoSEQ multiplex PCR; TCRdb stores just in-frame clones and leaves some out. The sample lists around 200,000 clones, roughly four fifths seen once, with 2% to 3% in the top ten. The specimen sequenced was peripheral blood. The receptors were gathered from a woman aged 40-49 years with active or convalescent COVID-19.

The DNA of the CDR3 is TGTGCCAGCAGTTTAGCAGGGGACGAGCAGTACTTC. Protein: CASSLAGDEQYF. This chain joins TRBV12-3 or TRBV12-4 and TRBJ2-7; D perhaps matches TRBD1 (5 bases). CDR3 length equals 12 residues. The V end lost 0 bases, the J end lost 5 bases, and 5 bases lay between the germline ends.

The sample holds one count of this clone. CDR3 DNA sequence: TGTGCCACCGAAACAGGGGTGGGCACAGATACGCAGTATTTT. This gives the protein CATETGVGTDTQYF. The chain couples TRBV28 to TRBJ2-3, with 7 bases identical to TRBD1. This CDR3 region has 14 residues. Germline CDR1 MDHEN, CDR2 SYDVKM. Trimming took 10 bases from V and 1 from J; bases not matched to a gene: 8. The full variable domain, in which reference TRBV28 and TRBJ2-3 provide the parts outside the CDR3, is DVKVTQSSRYLVKRTGEKVFLECVQDMDHENMFWYRQDPGLGLRLIYFSYDVKMKEKGDIPEGYSVSREKKERFSLILESASTNQTSMYLCATETGVGTDTQYFGPGTRLTVL.

A few counts support this clone. The genes are TRBV24-1 and TRBJ2-5; 7 nucleotides align to TRBD2. V was clipped by 1 base and J by 4 bases; unmatched bases: 8. Germline CDR1 KGHDR, CDR2 SFDVKD. CDR3 length equals 16 residues. The CDR3 here is CATSDFDSGGGETQYF. CDR3 coding DNA: TGTGCCACCAGTGATTTTGACTCGGGCGGGGGAGAGACCCAGTACTTC.

This chain links TRBV19 with TRBJ2-1; 12 nucleotides match TRBD2. The CDR3 is made up of 14 amino acids. V gave up 7 bases and J gave up 5 bases; unmatched junction bases: 3. The germline V gene encodes CDR1 LNHDA and CDR2 SQIVND (reference sequence). The DNA for the CDR3 is TGTGCCAGTACCCGGACTAGCGGGAACAATGAGCAGTTCTTC. Encoded protein: CASTRTSGNNEQFF.

This chain links TRBV28 with TRBJ1-1; possibly TRBD1 for D (5 bases). The CDR3 length is 14 residues. V dropped 7 bases and J dropped 4 bases, with 16 bases sitting between them. Germline V gives CDR1 MDHEN, CDR2 SYDVKM. CDR3 in amino acids: CASTPGGGVTEAFF. In DNA form, the CDR3 reads TGTGCCAGCACCCCGGGCGGGGGAGTCACTGAAGCTTTCTTT.

This chain joins TRBV24-1 and TRBJ1-2; 7 bases fit TRBD1. The CDR3 loop spans 13 amino acids. CDR1 and CDR2 from the germline V gene are KGHDR and SFDVKD. V was pared by 7 bases and J by 2 bases, with 3 bases of the junction left unmatched. The CDR3 sequence: CATSDRENYGYTF. CDR3 in DNA: TGTGCCACCAGCGACAGGGAAAACTATGGCTACACCTTC.

The J gene is TRBJ1-2, the V gene TRBV6-6; D not resolved. The CDR3 has 13 amino acids. The germline gives CDR1 MNHNY, CDR2 SVGAGI (reference sequence). The V end lost 2 bases, the J end lost 3 bases, and 7 bases lay between the germline ends. The CDR3 region is CASSYEGDYGYTF. CDR3 DNA sequence: TGTGCCAGCAGTTACGAGGGTGACTATGGCTACACCTTC.

The rearrangement uses TRBV10-3 and TRBJ2-3; 11 bases fit TRBD2. Germline V lookup: CDR1 ENHRY, CDR2 SYGVKD. Losses at the gene ends were 4 bases for V and 2 bases for J; bases not matched to a gene: 2. The length of the CDR3 is 15 residues. The DNA for the CDR3 is TGTGCCATCAGTGGACTAGCGGGGTTCACAGATACGCAGTATTTT. This codes for CAISGLAGFTDTQYF.

The chain has TRBV6-6 and TRBJ1-2, with D tentatively TRBD1 (5 bases). The CDR3 runs to 13 residues. CDR1 and CDR2 from the germline V gene are MNHNY and SVGAGI (reference sequence). Trimming cost V 7 bases and J 7 bases, with 16 bases left between them. The CDR3 reads CASTVGGVGGYTF. Here the CDR3 DNA reads TGTGCCAGCACCGTCGGGGGGGTGGGTGGCTACACCTTC.

This clone showed up just once. The gene calls are TRBV28 and TRBJ2-5; perhaps TRBD1 as D (6 bases). The CDR3 sequence is 17 residues long. Trimming shortened V by 1 base and J by 5 bases, and 20 bases separated the two germline ends. Germline-derived CDR1 and CDR2 are MDHEN and SYDVKM. This chain's CDR3 is CASSLSLGQGSFETQYF. The CDR3 bases are TGTGCCAGCAGTTTATCCCTGGGGCAGGGGAGTTTCGAGACCCAGTACTTC.

The V call is TRBV9, the J call TRBJ1-2; 11 bases agree with TRBD1. The CDR3 runs to 15 residues. The V gene end was trimmed by 2 bases and the J gene end by 6 bases; junction bases not matched to a gene: 6. CDR1 and CDR2 (germline): SGDLS, YYNGEE. The CDR3 sequence is CASSVMDRGLNGYTF. CDR3 DNA sequence: TGTGCCAGCAGCGTTATGGACAGGGGGCTTAATGGCTACACCTTC.

The chain carries TRBV3-1 (or the pseudogene TRBV3-2) and TRBJ1-6; 7 bases are shared with TRBD1. V shed 0 bases and J 7 bases; nucleotides not matched to a gene: 9. Per the germline V gene, CDR1 is LGHDT and CDR2 is YNNKEL (reference sequence). The CDR3 runs 17 residues. In DNA form, the CDR3 reads TGTGCCAGCAGCCAAGATATCGACAGGGAGGAAAATTCACCCCTCCACTTT. Amino acid sequence: CASSQDIDREENSPLHF.

This chain connects TRBV20-1 to TRBJ1-1, with TRBD1 as a possible D gene (5 bases). The CDR3 is made up of 18 amino acids. The germline CDR1 and CDR2 sequences are DFQATT and SNEGSKA (reference sequence). The V and J ends lost 3 bases and 2 bases respectively, with 25 bases between them. CDR3 sequence: CSASGQGGPGPINTEAFF. The CDR3 DNA sequence: TGCAGTGCTAGTGGTCAGGGAGGGCCCGGCCCCATAAACACTGAAGCTTTCTTT.

This clone was observed a few times. The chain uses TRBV27 and TRBJ1-6; D is uncertain. Trimming removed 7 bases from V and 11 bases from J, with 21 bases in between. The germline V gene has CDR1 MNHEY and CDR2 SMNVEV (reference sequence). CDR3 length: 15 amino acids. The chain's CDR3 is CASIRSRNPRTPLHF. The CDR3 region has the DNA TGTGCCAGCATCCGATCGAGGAACCCACGGACACCCCTCCACTTT.

This chain joins TRBV6-5 and TRBJ2-2; possibly TRBD2 for D (6 bases). V was shortened by 7 bases and J by 4 bases, with 13 bases between the two germline ends. CDR3 length: 14 amino acids. CDR1 and CDR2 (germline): MNHEY, SVGAGI. CDR3 coding DNA: TGTGCCAGCAAATTCGCGGGGACCACCGGGGAGCTGTTTTTT. Translated, it gives CASKFAGTTGELFF.